The T cell receptor beta chain described here comes from a study of blood T cell repertoires in COVID-19. The wider study: Samples came from the United States, Italy and Spain, spanning acute and convalescent COVID-19. The analysed material was cDNA or gDNA that came from T cells, B-cell-depleted T cells, or PBMCs.

Authors' processing steps: Amplification of reference gene primers was used by the study to estimate nucleated cell counts. Here immunoSEQ multiplex PCR was the method, and the copy in TCRdb shows in-frame clones only, minus some. V, J and clone size derive from that table, while D and trimming were established from the DNA sequence. The sample includes around 50,000 clones, roughly 86% of them seen just once. Germline assignment: CDR1 SGHKS and CDR2 YYEKEE (reference sequence). The CDR3 consists of 14 residues. Between the trimmed V and J ends, which lost 0 bases and 2 bases, there was a span of 8 bases.

The specimen sequenced was peripheral blood. J is TRBJ1-2 and V is TRBV5-5, with a possible D match to TRBD1 (5 bases). The receptor was isolated from a human donor in a cohort sampled during active COVID-19. This chain's CDR3 is CASSLDGGNYGYTF. CDR3 coding DNA: TGTGCCAGCAGCTTGGACGGGGGGAACTATGGCTACACCTTC.